Below are 10 T cell receptor beta chains sequenced from a single sample in a study of cytomegalovirus exposure and HLA in healthy donors listed by TCRdb under 2017. Library preparation was by the immunoSEQ multiplex PCR assay. For the multiplex PCR, a mixture combining 60 forward primers for TCR Vbeta segments and 13 reverse primers for TCR Jbeta segments was used. In its TCRdb copy, this immuneACCESS table keeps in-frame sequences only and misses some clones. Where compared with another copy, unresolved V genes explain less than half of these, and the others have no known cause. Within this sample are 85,000 to 100,000 clones, with 69% of them counted one time only. Of the sample, approximately 2.9% falls within the top ten clones. The specimen sequenced was PBMCs. These receptors were taken from a man aged 50 to 60 in good health and CMV-seronegative.

The rearrangement links TRBV4-1 to TRBJ2-1, with D possibly TRBD2 on 6 matching bases. Germline CDR1 and CDR2: MGHRA and YSYEKL. This CDR3 comprises 16 residues. The ends were cut back, 3 bases at V and 0 bases at J, with 12 bases in the middle. CDR3 amino acids: CASSQVLASSYNEQFF. DNA of the CDR3: TGCGCCAGCAGCCAGGTACTAGCCTCCTCCTACAATGAGCAGTTCTTC.

The rearrangement uses TRBV2 and TRBJ2-7; TRBD1 agrees at 7 bases. Unmatched junction bases numbered 6, after V lost 6 bases and J lost 4 bases. Germline V gene lookup returns CDR1 SNHLY and CDR2 FYNNEI. There are 13 residues in the CDR3. DNA of the CDR3: TGTGCCAGCAGGGGGGACAGACAGTACGAGCAGTACTTC. Residues: CASRGDRQYEQYF.

This chain uses TRBV5-6 with TRBJ1-6; 9 bases line up with TRBD1. Germline CDR1 reads SGHDT; CDR2 reads YYEEEE. J was trimmed by 0 bases and V by 4 bases; bases with no gene match: 5. CDR3 length equals 17 residues. The CDR3 is CASSVDRGSSYNSPLHF. The CDR3 region has the DNA TGTGCCAGCAGCGTGGACAGGGGAAGCTCCTATAATTCACCCCTCCACTTT.

V gene TRBV6-1 combines with J gene TRBJ1-4, with 7 bases that match TRBD1. This CDR3 has 15 amino acids. Germline CDR1 reads MNHNS; CDR2 reads SASEGT. The V gene end was trimmed by 6 bases and the J gene end by 8 bases; junction bases not matched to a gene: 12. The DNA for the CDR3 is TGTGCCAGCAGCAATCTCAGGGGGGCGGGGGAAAAACTGTTTTTT. As protein: CASSNLRGAGEKLFF.

The chain couples TRBV25-1 to TRBJ2-7, with D possibly TRBD1 on 5 matching bases. This CDR3 is built from 11 residues. Germline V CDR1 and CDR2: MGHDK, SYGVNS. Trimming removed 3 bases from V and 6 bases from J, with 6 bases in between. The CDR3 nucleotides are TGTGCCAGCAGTGACAGGGTCGAGCAGTACTTC. This gives the protein CASSDRVEQYF.

This clone showed up just a few times. In nucleotides, the CDR3 is TGTGCCATCAGCAGGGGGCTTGACAATGAGCAGTTCTTC. Protein product: CAISRGLDNEQFF. The rearrangement uses TRBV10-3 and TRBJ2-1, with 8 bases lining up with TRBD1. This CDR3 is 13 amino acids long. Per the germline V gene, CDR1 is ENHRY and CDR2 is SYGVKD. V trimming: 6 bases; J trimming: 5 bases; junction bases outside the gene matches: 3.

This rearrangement joins TRBV19 to TRBJ2-3; D unclear. Germline-derived CDR1 and CDR2 are LNHDA and SQIVND (reference sequence). Trimming took off 5 bases at V and 0 bases at J, with 15 bases between the two ends. This CDR3 spans 16 amino acids. CDR3 protein: CASSLLTKTSTDTQYF. The CDR3 DNA sequence: TGTGCCAGTAGTCTCCTCACTAAAACGAGCACAGATACGCAGTATTTT.

V gene TRBV7-2 combines with J gene TRBJ2-1, with D perhaps TRBD2 (6 bases). V lost 0 bases to trimming and J lost 10 bases, with 16 bases between them. The CDR3 has 15 amino acids. CDR1 and CDR2 (germline): SGHTA, FQGNSA. CDR3 loop: CASSLAGGHVIEQFF. CDR3 coding DNA: TGTGCCAGCAGCTTAGCGGGAGGCCACGTCATAGAGCAGTTCTTC.

The CDR3, as DNA: TGTGCCAGCAGCTTGGGCTTCAGGGGGAATCGGGCCGGGGAGCTGTTTTTT. Translating gives CASSLGFRGNRAGELFF. The gene calls are TRBV5-6 and TRBJ2-2; 7 bases match TRBD1. V lost 0 bases, J lost 6 bases, and 11 bases stayed unmatched. The CDR3 loop spans 17 amino acids. The germline CDR1 and CDR2 sequences are SGHDT and YYEEEE.

The CDR3 nucleotides read TGTGCCAGCAGTTATGCCTGGGCCGGTAACACCGGGGAGCTGTTTTTT. This translates into CASSYAWAGNTGELFF. The rearrangement uses TRBV6-5 and TRBJ2-2; D uncertain. V lost 3 bases and J 2 bases, leaving 13 bases between the germline ends. CDR3 length: 16 residues. The germline CDR1 and CDR2 sequences are MNHEY and SVGAGI.